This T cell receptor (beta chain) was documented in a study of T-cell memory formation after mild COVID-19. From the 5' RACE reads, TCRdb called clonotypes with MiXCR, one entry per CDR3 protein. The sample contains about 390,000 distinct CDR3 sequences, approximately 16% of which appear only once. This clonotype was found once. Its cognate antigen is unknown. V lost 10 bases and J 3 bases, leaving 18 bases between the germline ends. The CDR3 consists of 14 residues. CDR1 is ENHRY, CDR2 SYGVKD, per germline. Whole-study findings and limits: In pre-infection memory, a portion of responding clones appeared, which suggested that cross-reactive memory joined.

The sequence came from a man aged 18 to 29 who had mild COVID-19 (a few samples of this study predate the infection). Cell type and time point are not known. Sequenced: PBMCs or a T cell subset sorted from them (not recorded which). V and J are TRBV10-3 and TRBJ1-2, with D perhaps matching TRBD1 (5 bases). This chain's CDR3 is CATGMGLGDYGYTF. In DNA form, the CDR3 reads TGTGCCACCGGGATGGGACTAGGAGACTATGGCTACACCTTC.